Listed below are T cell receptor beta chains from one sample, sequenced in a study of shared clonotypes between healthy human individuals. Profiling relied on immunoSEQ multiplex PCR, and the TCRdb table lists in-frame clones only, not all of them. The table lists about 980,000 clones, approximately 80% of them singletons, with approximately 1.5% in the top ten. The sample taken for sequencing was memory CD4+ T cells sorted from blood. The receptors come from a man younger than 30 in good health. Both conserved end residues are part of each CDR3. A D gene is named only where the DNA matches it firmly. Not all rows give a size; the values are once, few, many and, for expanded clones, a class.

cdr3_aa: CASSLQGRGEKLFF
cdr3_nt: TGTGCCAGCAGCTTACAGGGGCGGGGTGAAAAACTGTTTTTT
v_call: TRBV7-2
d_call: .
j_call: TRBJ1-4
clone_size: .

cdr3_aa: CASSPGNRDGGTQYF
cdr3_nt: TGCGCCAGCAGTCCTGGAAACAGGGACGGGGGGACCCAGTACTTC
v_call: TRBV10-1
d_call: .
j_call: TRBJ2-5
clone_size: once

cdr3_aa: CASSLGGQGVLFYEQYF
cdr3_nt: TGTGCCAGCAGCTTAGGCGGACAGGGGGTTCTCTTCTACGAGCAGTACTTC
v_call: TRBV7-8
d_call: TRBD1
j_call: TRBJ2-7
clone_size: once

cdr3_aa: CASQGGTEAFF
cdr3_nt: TGTGCCAGCCAAGGGGGAACTGAAGCTTTCTTT
v_call: TRBV2
d_call: .
j_call: TRBJ1-1
clone_size: once

cdr3_aa: CASSSYEQYF
cdr3_nt: TGTGCCAGCAGTTCCTACGAGCAGTACTTC
v_call: TRBV27
d_call: .
j_call: TRBJ2-7
clone_size: once

cdr3_aa: CASSESPDRGAYF
cdr3_nt: TGCGCCAGCAGTGAGTCGCCCGACAGGGGTGCGTACTTC
v_call: TRBV10-2
d_call: TRBD1
j_call: TRBJ2-7
clone_size: .

cdr3_aa: CASSPQGAGANVLTF
cdr3_nt: TGTGCCAGCTCACCTCAGGGTGCTGGGGCCAACGTCCTGACTTTC
v_call: TRBV18
d_call: .
j_call: TRBJ2-6
clone_size: .

cdr3_aa: CASSQTTGTEAFF
cdr3_nt: TGTGCCAGCAGCCAGACCACGGGCACTGAAGCTTTCTTT
v_call: TRBV14
d_call: .
j_call: TRBJ1-1
clone_size: few

cdr3_aa: CASSLQGWGETQYF
cdr3_nt: TGCGCCAGCAGCTTACAGGGATGGGGAGAGACCCAGTACTTC
v_call: TRBV5-1
d_call: .
j_call: TRBJ2-5
clone_size: .

cdr3_aa: CASSLPGTGNNEQFF
cdr3_nt: TGCGCCAGCAGCTTGCCGGGGACAGGTAACAATGAGCAGTTCTTC
v_call: TRBV5-1
d_call: TRBD1
j_call: TRBJ2-1
clone_size: .

cdr3_aa: CASSPSTVIATNEKLFF
cdr3_nt: TGTGCCAGCTCACCATCGACGGTAATTGCAACTAATGAAAAACTGTTTTTT
v_call: TRBV18
d_call: .
j_call: TRBJ1-4
clone_size: .

cdr3_aa: CASSSGTGSVGGYTF
cdr3_nt: TGTGCCAGCAGCTCCGGGACAGGGTCTGTCGGTGGCTACACCTTC
v_call: TRBV25-1
d_call: TRBD1
j_call: TRBJ1-2
clone_size: .

cdr3_aa: CAWRRGGAGKLFF
cdr3_nt: TGTGCCTGGAGGCGTGGGGGCGCGGGAAAACTGTTTTTT
v_call: TRBV30
d_call: .
j_call: TRBJ1-4
clone_size: few

cdr3_aa: CASSQARSGANVLTF
cdr3_nt: TGTGCCAGCTCCCAGGCGCGCTCTGGGGCCAACGTCCTGACTTTC
v_call: TRBV18
d_call: .
j_call: TRBJ2-6
clone_size: once

cdr3_aa: CASSLDIFQPQHF
cdr3_nt: TGCGCCAGCAGCTTGGATATATTTCAGCCCCAGCATTTT
v_call: TRBV5-1
d_call: .
j_call: TRBJ1-5
clone_size: .

cdr3_aa: CAIRTTGPLTYGYTF
cdr3_nt: TGTGCCATCAGAACAACGGGGCCGCTGACCTATGGCTACACCTTC
v_call: TRBV10-3
d_call: .
j_call: TRBJ1-2
clone_size: .

cdr3_aa: CASRIHTEAFF
cdr3_nt: TGTGCCAGTCGAATACACACTGAAGCTTTCTTT
v_call: TRBV19
d_call: .
j_call: TRBJ1-1
clone_size: .

cdr3_aa: CASSPDKNYGYTF
cdr3_nt: TGTGCCAGCTCACCAGACAAGAACTATGGCTACACCTTC
v_call: TRBV18
d_call: .
j_call: TRBJ1-2
clone_size: many

cdr3_aa: CASSVKPGSPLHF
cdr3_nt: TGTGCCAGTAGTGTCAAGCCGGGATCACCCCTCCACTTT
v_call: TRBV19
d_call: .
j_call: TRBJ1-6
clone_size: .

cdr3_aa: CASSVLGTGAGGYTF
cdr3_nt: TGTGCCAGCAGCGTCTTAGGGACAGGGGCGGGTGGCTACACCTTC
v_call: TRBV9
d_call: TRBD1
j_call: TRBJ1-2
clone_size: .